A single sample gave rise to the 17 T cell receptor beta chains below, sequenced in a study of graft-versus-host responses after intestinal transplantation. Antigens for these TCRs are unknown. Produced via immunoSEQ multiplex PCR; TCRdb's table is partial and in-frame only. The profile shows roughly 99,000 clones, about 87% of them singletons. Sequenced material: unstimulated CD4+ T cells sorted from spleen or lymph node cells, taken before transplant. The source of these receptors is a human donor who was the organ donor for an intestinal transplant.

The sample holds a few counts of this clone. The genes are TRBV19 and TRBJ2-7; D may correspond to TRBD1 or TRBD2 (5 bases each). Trimming left V 8 bases short and J 3 bases short, with 20 bases between. Germline CDR1 is LNHDA and CDR2 is SQIVND (reference sequence). CDR3 length equals 15 residues. The CDR3, as DNA: TGTGCCAGTTCATCGGGACCCCACACAAACTACGAGCAGTACTTC. Translation: CASSSGPHTNYEQYF.

The chain links TRBV2 to TRBJ1-5; D unclear. Between the trimmed V and J ends, which lost 6 bases and 2 bases, there was a span of 17 bases. Looked up from germline, CDR1 is SNHLY and CDR2 is FYNNEI. This CDR3 region has 16 residues. In DNA, the CDR3 is TGTGCCAGCAGCCAGAACGTCGGAGTGGGCAATCAGCCCCAGCATTTT. Translated: CASSQNVGVGNQPQHF.

The chain couples TRBV7-9 to TRBJ1-1; TRBD1 aligns across 8 bases. Looked up from germline, CDR1 is SEHNR and CDR2 is FQNEAQ (reference sequence). The J segment lost 3 bases and the V segment lost 1 base, leaving 7 bases of the junction unmatched. CDR3 length: 16 residues. Written as DNA, the CDR3 is TGTGCCAGCAGCTTAGAGGGGACAGGCGGGGACACTGAAGCTTTCTTT. Protein: CASSLEGTGGDTEAFF.

The chain combines TRBV6-6 with TRBJ2-2; perhaps TRBD1 as D (5 bases). Trimming removed 6 bases from V and 0 bases from J, with 11 bases in between. Germline CDR1 reads MNHNY; CDR2 reads SVGAGI (reference sequence). The CDR3 is made up of 15 amino acids. The CDR3 spells CASRSQAPNTGELFF. The CDR3 DNA follows: TGTGCCAGCAGGTCACAGGCGCCGAACACCGGGGAGCTGTTTTTT.

This chain uses TRBV11-2 with TRBJ1-6; possibly TRBD1 for D (5 bases). V shed 5 bases and J shed 10 bases, with 18 bases lying between them. The germline V gene encodes CDR1 SGHAT and CDR2 FQNNGV. The CDR3 has 15 amino acids. CDR3 DNA sequence: TGTGCCAGCAGCCCCACCGAGGGGTCCCCCTCACCCCTCCACTTT. Translated, it gives CASSPTEGSPSPLHF.

The chain combines TRBV6-5 with TRBJ2-1; no definite D call. The germline CDR1 and CDR2 sequences are MNHEY and SVGAGI. This CDR3 has 11 residues. V was cut by 4 bases and J by 9 bases, with 7 bases left in between. The CDR3 sequence: CASSSLGEQFF. CDR3 sequence (DNA): TGTGCCAGCAGTTCCCTAGGTGAGCAGTTCTTC.

The rearrangement uses TRBV7-2 and TRBJ2-1; 8 bases map to TRBD2. The germline CDR1 and CDR2 sequences are SGHTA and FQGNSA. V was pared by 2 bases and J by 1 base, with 4 bases of the junction left unmatched. The CDR3 has 16 residues. CDR3 region: CASSLHGGRSYNEQFF. In DNA, the CDR3 is TGTGCCAGCAGCTTACATGGCGGGAGGTCCTACAATGAGCAGTTCTTC.

This clone is medium-sized within its sample. This chain connects TRBV7-9 to TRBJ2-4; no firm D call. In germline, CDR1 is SEHNR, CDR2 FQNEAQ (reference sequence). The V end was cut by 2 bases, the J end by 2 bases, with 10 bases between. This CDR3 has 15 amino acids. The CDR3 DNA sequence: TGTGCCAGCAGCTTATATGACGGATCCAAAAACATTCAGTACTTC. This translates into CASSLYDGSKNIQYF.

This chain links TRBV19 with TRBJ1-1; 7 nucleotides line up with TRBD1. This CDR3 is built from 17 residues. Germline assignment: CDR1 LNHDA and CDR2 SQIVND (reference sequence). V dropped 5 bases and J dropped 0; count of bases not matched to a gene: 12. The CDR3 spells CASSVVRQGAMNTEAFF. CDR3 bases: TGTGCCAGTAGTGTAGTAAGACAGGGTGCGATGAACACTGAAGCTTTCTTT.

The chain uses TRBV2 and TRBJ2-7; TRBD2 aligns across 15 bases. The CDR3 runs 18 residues. V shed 5 bases, J shed 0 bases, and the junction held 8 bases outside the gene matches. Germline-derived CDR1 and CDR2 are SNHLY and FYNNEI. Written as DNA, the CDR3 is TGTGCCAGCAGTTCCGGGACTAGCGGGGGGTATTCCTCCTACGAGCAGTACTTC. Translation: CASSSGTSGGYSSYEQYF.

V is TRBV2 and J is TRBJ1-1; 7 bases align to TRBD1. This CDR3 has 14 amino acids. Germline loops: CDR1 SNHLY, CDR2 FYNNEI. V shed 5 bases and J 7 bases; nucleotides not matched to a gene: 10. The CDR3 reads CASSRTGTVLEAFF. CDR3 nucleotides: TGTGCCAGCAGTAGGACCGGGACAGTACTTGAAGCTTTCTTT. The full variable domain, completed using reference TRBV2 and TRBJ1-1, is EPEVTQTPSHQVTQMGQEVILRCVPISNHLYFYWYRQILGQKVEFLVSFYNNEISEKSEIFDDQFSVERPDGSNFTLKIRSTKLEDSAMYFCASSRTGTVLEAFFGQGTRLTVV.

In its sample, this clone was seen once. This chain uses TRBV18 with TRBJ2-1; D is uncertain. Trimming shortened V by 6 bases and J by 3 bases, and 6 bases separated the two germline ends. This CDR3 is 12 amino acids long. Germline CDR1 is KGHSH and CDR2 is LQKENI. The CDR3, as DNA: TGTGCCAGCTCCCCTCGCTACAATGAGCAGTTCTTC. It yields the protein CASSPRYNEQFF.

This chain uses TRBV5-4 with TRBJ2-6; D is ambiguous. Looked up from germline, CDR1 is SGHNT and CDR2 is YYREEE (reference sequence). The germline V and J ends were trimmed by 4 bases and 0 bases, with 14 bases remaining between them. The CDR3 length is 17 residues. CDR3 bases: TGTGCCAGCAGCCTCAGGAAAACGGGCTCTGGGGCCAACGTCCTGACTTTC. Amino acid sequence: CASSLRKTGSGANVLTF.

This clone appeared a single time. The chain is built from TRBV9 and TRBJ2-1; unclear D gene. This CDR3 spans 14 amino acids. Germline assignment: CDR1 SGDLS and CDR2 YYNGEE. V dropped 0 bases and J dropped 7 bases, with 11 bases sitting between them. In nucleotides, the CDR3 is TGTGCCAGCAGCGTAGTGTCCTTGGGTAATGAGCAGTTCTTC. Protein: CASSVVSLGNEQFF. Combining the CDR3 with reference TRBV9 and TRBJ2-1 gives the whole variable domain DSGVTQTPKHLITATGQRVTLRCSPRSGDLSVYWYQQSLDQGLQFLIQYYNGEERAKGNILERFSAQQFPDLHSELNLSSLELGDSALYFCASSVVSLGNEQFFGPGTRLTVL.

This chain joins TRBV6-5 and TRBJ2-1, with 13 positions matching TRBD2. After removal of 2 bases from V and 8 bases from J, the junction contained 3 bases not matched to a gene. The CDR3 runs 15 residues. Germline V gene sequence: CDR1 MNHEY, CDR2 SVGAGI. CDR3 loop: CASSYGTSGIDEQFF. The CDR3 bases are TGTGCCAGCAGTTACGGGACTAGCGGGATCGATGAGCAGTTCTTC.

The chain carries TRBV6-1 and TRBJ2-7; D not certain. The CDR3 runs 16 residues. CDR1 and CDR2 from the germline V gene are MNHNS and SASEGT. Between the trimmed V and J ends, which lost 2 bases and 2 bases, there was a span of 16 bases. This CDR3 is CASSEPGKGGTYEQYF. The CDR3 bases are TGTGCCAGCAGTGAACCCGGCAAGGGCGGAACCTACGAGCAGTACTTC.

This chain links TRBV27 with TRBJ1-3; TRBD1 aligns across 8 bases. The V and J ends lost 5 bases and 3 bases, in that order; junction bases with no gene match: 6. Germline lookup yields CDR1 MNHEY and CDR2 SMNVEV (reference sequence). The CDR3 is 15 residues long. The CDR3 sequence: CASSRTGSRGNTIYF. The CDR3 bases are TGTGCCAGCAGTAGGACAGGGTCGCGTGGAAACACCATATATTTT.